The 17 T cell receptor beta chains below all came from one sample that was sequenced in a study of control samples from healthy donors and cancer patients. Sequencing used immunoSEQ multiplex PCR; TCRdb keeps in-frame clones, though not all of them. Of 150,000 to 200,000 clones listed, 90% are singletons. The sample comprised blood. These receptors were taken from a woman aged 45-60 years in good health.

The chain employs TRBV10-2 and TRBJ1-6; tentatively, D is TRBD1 (6 bases). Trimming removed 8 bases from V and 9 bases from J, with 11 bases in between. The CDR3 has 12 amino acids. CDR1 and CDR2 from the germline V gene are WSHSY and SAAADI. CDR3 bases: TGCGCCAGCCGGGACACCGGTTCACCCCTCCACTTT. As protein: CASRDTGSPLHF.

V is TRBV28 and J is TRBJ2-5, with D unresolved. This CDR3 has 13 amino acids. Trimming took 3 bases from V and 1 from J, leaving 6 bases between them. The V gene's germline CDR1 is MDHEN and CDR2 SYDVKM. In nucleotides, the CDR3 is TGTGCCAGCAGTTTTCCCCCCCAAGAGACCCAGTACTTC. Translated, it gives CASSFPPQETQYF.

This clone was recorded once. The chain recombines TRBV7-3 with TRBJ2-4; D remains ambiguous. CDR1 and CDR2 from the germline V gene are SGHTA and FQGTGA. Trimming took off 0 bases at V and 11 bases at J, with 14 bases between the two ends. CDR3 length: 14 residues. CDR3 protein: CASSLTSPGSVQYF. In DNA form, the CDR3 reads TGTGCCAGCAGCTTAACGTCTCCCGGATCCGTTCAGTACTTC. Supplemented by reference TRBV7-3 and TRBJ2-4, the full variable domain reads GAGVSQTPSNKVTEKGKYVELRCDPISGHTALYWYRQSLGQGPEFLIYFQGTGAADDSGLPNDRFFAVRPEGSVSTLKIQRTERGDSAVYLCASSLTSPGSVQYFGAGTRLSVL.

The CDR3 coding sequence is TGTGCCAGCAGCTACCGACGAGGCTACGAGCAGTACTTC. Its translation: CASSYRRGYEQYF. The chain has TRBV11-2 and TRBJ2-7, with D unclear. V was cut by 4 bases and J by 3 bases, with 10 bases left in between. This CDR3 is built from 13 residues. The germline V gene has CDR1 SGHAT and CDR2 FQNNGV.

V gene TRBV6-2 or TRBV6-3 combines with J gene TRBJ2-1; 11 bases match TRBD2. The CDR3 totals 16 residues. Germline-derived CDR1 and CDR2 are MNHEY and SVGEGT. V shed 5 bases and J 5 bases; nucleotides not matched to a gene: 8. The CDR3 DNA reads as TGTGCCAGCAGTAAAGGGACTAGCGGTACTCACAATGAGCAGTTCTTC. Amino acid sequence: CASSKGTSGTHNEQFF.

The rearrangement joins TRBV7-6 to TRBJ1-3, with a weak D call TRBD1 (6 bases). The CDR3 has 16 amino acids. The germline CDR1 and CDR2 sequences are SGHVS and FNYEAQ. V was shortened by 7 bases and J by 0 bases, with 16 bases between the two germline ends. CDR3 nucleotides: TGTGCCAGCACCATCAATCTAGGGGGCTCTGGAAACACCATATATTTT. It codes for CASTINLGGSGNTIYF. Full variable domain (remainder filled in from reference TRBV7-6 and TRBJ1-3): GAGVSQSPRYKVTKRGQDVALRCDPISGHVSLYWYRQALGQGPEFLTYFNYEAQQDKSGLPNDRFSAERPEGSISTLTIQRTEQRDSAMYRCASTINLGGSGNTIYFGEGSWLTVV.

The rearrangement links TRBV7-3 to TRBJ2-5, with TRBD1 matching 8 bases. Germline values: CDR1 SGHTA, CDR2 FQGTGA. The CDR3 sequence is 15 residues long. Unmatched junction bases numbered 7, after V lost 2 bases and J lost 5 bases. DNA of the CDR3: TGTGCCAGCAGCTTAGTGGCAGGGGGCGGCGAGACCCAGTACTTC. This sequence encodes CASSLVAGGGETQYF.

V gene TRBV10-3 combines with J gene TRBJ1-2, with 8 bases fitting TRBD1. With 7 bases clipped from V and 7 bases from J, the junction kept 11 bases outside the gene matches. This CDR3 comprises 14 residues. Germline CDR1 is ENHRY and CDR2 is SYGVKD. CDR3 DNA sequence: TGTGCCATCATGGTCTCCAGGGGGCGAAGTGGCTACACCTTC. Its translation is CAIMVSRGRSGYTF.

Remarks on this clone: Compared with germline, one end of the junction differs, possibly owing to a read error. The chain combines TRBV20-1 with TRBJ1-1, with D perhaps TRBD1 (5 bases). Germline assignment: CDR1 DFQATT and CDR2 SNEGSKA (reference sequence). The length of the CDR3 is 10 residues. CDR3 protein: CSARVGDAFF. Written as DNA, the CDR3 is TGCAGTGCGAGAGTAGGGGATGCTTTCTTT.

This clone was observed a single time. The chain links TRBV3-1 (or the pseudogene TRBV3-2) to TRBJ1-4; no firm D call. The germline gives CDR1 LGHDT, CDR2 YNNKEL (reference sequence). The CDR3 loop spans 13 amino acids. Trimming stripped 1 base from V and 8 bases from J, with 8 bases between. The CDR3 nucleotides are TGTGCCAGCAGCCAAGGGGGAACGGAAAAACTGTTTTTT. Translating gives CASSQGGTEKLFF.

CDR3 bases: TGCAGCGTTGAAGACAGGGAGGGGGGAGAAAAACTGTTTTTT. Translation gives CSVEDREGGEKLFF. The chain is built from TRBV29-1 and TRBJ1-4; a weak D match, TRBD1 (6 bases). This CDR3 is 14 amino acids long. The germline V gene has CDR1 SQVTM and CDR2 ANQGSEA. The V end was cut by 0 bases, the J end by 8 bases, with 13 bases between.

CDR3 DNA: TGTGCCAGCAGTTTAGGGTCCCACGGGGAGCTGTTTTTT. Residues: CASSLGSHGELFF. The chain links TRBV28 to TRBJ2-2; D is unresolved. This CDR3 has 13 residues. Trimming stripped 2 bases from V and 7 bases from J, with 8 bases between. Germline V gene lookup returns CDR1 MDHEN and CDR2 SYDVKM.

The CDR3 reads CSVEGTSGFPASYEQYF. The DNA of the CDR3 is TGCAGCGTTGAAGGGACTAGCGGTTTCCCAGCCTCCTACGAGCAGTACTTC. V is TRBV29-1 and J is TRBJ2-7, with 10 bases identical to TRBD2. After removal of 1 base from V and 0 bases from J, the junction contained 9 bases not matched to a gene. CDR1 is SQVTM, CDR2 ANQGSEA, per germline. The CDR3 spans 17 residues.

The J gene is TRBJ2-1, the V gene TRBV7-3, with TRBD2 matching 10 bases. The CDR3 consists of 15 residues. CDR1 is SGHTA, CDR2 FQGTGA, per germline. The J segment lost 7 bases and the V segment lost 5 bases, leaving 8 bases of the junction unmatched. As DNA, the CDR3 is TGTGCCAGCAGCATTGGGACTAGCGAGAGGAATGAGCAGTTCTTC. Translated: CASSIGTSERNEQFF. Complete variable domain (other parts from reference TRBV7-3 and TRBJ2-1): GAGVSQTPSNKVTEKGKYVELRCDPISGHTALYWYRQSLGQGPEFLIYFQGTGAADDSGLPNDRFFAVRPEGSVSTLKIQRTERGDSAVYLCASSIGTSERNEQFFGPGTRLTVL.

The chain links TRBV2 to TRBJ2-7; D gene uncertain. There are 14 residues in the CDR3. Trimming shortened V by 3 bases and J by 0 bases, and 9 bases separated the two germline ends. Looked up from germline, CDR1 is SNHLY and CDR2 is FYNNEI. The CDR3 bases are TGTGCCAGCAGTGACGGCCAGTTCTCCTACGAGCAGTACTTC. This encodes CASSDGQFSYEQYF.

The CDR3 coding sequence is TGCGCCAGCAGCTTGGCCTCGGGCGGGACGTACCAAGAGACCCAGTACTTC. Its translation is CASSLASGGTYQETQYF. The gene calls are TRBV5-1 and TRBJ2-5, with D possibly matching TRBD2 (6 bases). Germline values: CDR1 SGHRS, CDR2 YFSETQ. V gave up 0 bases and J gave up 0 bases, with 15 bases separating them. This CDR3 spans 17 amino acids.

The chain uses TRBV2 and TRBJ1-5; D may be TRBD1 (5 bases). V shed 8 bases and J shed 5 bases, with 19 bases lying between them. The CDR3 has 15 residues. The germline gives CDR1 SNHLY, CDR2 FYNNEI. In DNA form, the CDR3 reads TGTGCCAGCTCTCCCGGGACTAGTCCGGATCAGCCCCAGCATTTT. The encoded protein is CASSPGTSPDQPQHF.